This record looks at one T cell receptor (beta chain) sequence and its context. Assay: immunoSEQ multiplex PCR; the TCRdb copy retains only in-frame clones and omits some. Of more than 95,000 clones in the sample, 85% to 90% were seen once. This sample was included in a study of PD-1 blockade in mismatch repair-deficient tumors. The source was peripheral blood, collected 44 weeks after starting pembrolizumab. This clonotype was sampled from an adult with mismatch repair-deficient cancer.

The DNA for the CDR3 is TGTGCCAGTAGTTTGGATCAGACAGGGCTTGCAACTAATGAAAAACTGTTTTTT. Translating it yields CASSLDQTGLATNEKLFF. The rearrangement links TRBV19 to TRBJ1-4; 7 bases match TRBD1. Germline CDR1 LNHDA, CDR2 SQIVND (reference sequence). The CDR3 length is 18 residues. J gave up 0 bases and V 5 bases, and 12 bases lay outside the gene matches. The full variable domain, rest sourced from reference TRBV19 and TRBJ1-4, is DGGITQSPKYLFRKEGQNVTLSCEQNLNHDAMYWYRQDPGQGLRLIYYSQIVNDFQKGDIAEGYSVSREKKESFPLTVTSAQKNPTAFYLCASSLDQTGLATNEKLFFGSGTQLSVL.